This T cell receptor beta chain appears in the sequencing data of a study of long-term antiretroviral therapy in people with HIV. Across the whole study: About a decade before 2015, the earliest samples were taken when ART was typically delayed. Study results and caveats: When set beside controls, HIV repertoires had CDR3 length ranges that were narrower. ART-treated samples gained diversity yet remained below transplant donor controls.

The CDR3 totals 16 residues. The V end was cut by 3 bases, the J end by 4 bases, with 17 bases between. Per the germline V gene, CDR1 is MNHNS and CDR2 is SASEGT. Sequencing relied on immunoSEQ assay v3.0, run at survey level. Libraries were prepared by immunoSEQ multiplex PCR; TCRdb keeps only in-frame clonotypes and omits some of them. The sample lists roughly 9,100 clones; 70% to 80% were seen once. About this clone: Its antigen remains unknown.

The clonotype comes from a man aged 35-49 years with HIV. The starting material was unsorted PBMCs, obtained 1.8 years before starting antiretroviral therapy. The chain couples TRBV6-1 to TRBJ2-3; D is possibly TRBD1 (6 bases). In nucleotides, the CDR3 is TGTGCCAGCAGTGACCTCGGGACACCATGGGCAGATACGCAGTATTTT. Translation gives CASSDLGTPWADTQYF.